Presented here are 2 T cell receptor beta chains from one specimen sequenced in a study of blood T cell repertoires in COVID-19. Method: immunoSEQ multiplex PCR; TCRdb's copy keeps in-frame clones and lacks some. Among under 200,000 clones, roughly 88% were seen once, and the ten largest hold over 10%. Sequencing was done on a sample of PBMCs or T cells enriched from blood (not recorded which). These receptor sequences come from a woman in her sixties or seventies who had recovered from COVID-19.

The chain carries TRBV5-5 and TRBJ1-6; no reliable D call. Trimming left V 1 base short and J 13 bases short, with 18 bases between. This CDR3 has 15 residues. The germline V gene has CDR1 SGHKS and CDR2 YYEKEE (reference sequence). The CDR3 bases are TGTGCCAGCAGCTTGATGAACCTTGTAAAGCGCCCCCTCCACTTT. Its translation: CASSLMNLVKRPLHF. Together with reference TRBV5-5 and TRBJ1-6, the CDR3 gives the full variable domain: DAGVTQSPTHLIKTRGQQVTLRCSPISGHKSVSWYQQVLGQGPQFIFQYYEKEERGRGNFPDRFSARQFPNYSSELNVNALLLGDSALYLCASSLMNLVKRPLHFGNGTRLTVT.

This chain links TRBV7-9 with TRBJ2-5; D not resolved. V was shortened by 4 bases and J by 2 bases, with 8 bases between the two germline ends. The CDR3 extends over 13 amino acids. Germline CDR1 reads SEHNR; CDR2 reads FQNEAQ (reference sequence). The CDR3 DNA reads as TGTGCCAGCAGCTGGAGCTTGCAAGAGACCCAGTACTTC. Its translation is CASSWSLQETQYF.